Listed here is a single TCR beta chain. Its antigen is unidentified. The data were taken from a study of response to subunit inactivated influenza vaccine. Broader study findings: The authors offered the suggestion that each seasonal influenza vaccination recruits few new T cells.

TCRdb fed the RT-PCR reads into MiXCR, producing one record per CDR3 protein. The repertoire consists of about half a million distinct CDR3 sequences, with 25% occurring once and the leading ten covering approximately 2%. This clonotype was obtained from a man aged 50-59 years who received an inactivated influenza vaccine. The source material was CD4+ T cells sorted from PBMCs, sampled approximately 5 days after vaccination.

In DNA, the CDR3 is TGCGCCAGCAGCATGGACAGCCCCTACGAGCAGTACTTC. Translated: CASSMDSPYEQYF. V gene TRBV5-1 combines with J gene TRBJ2-7; TRBD1 might be the D (6 bases). The CDR3 extends over 13 amino acids. V lost 4 bases and J lost 2, with 10 bases in between. Germline V gene sequence: CDR1 SGHRS, CDR2 YFSETQ.